These 8 T cell receptor beta chains share one sample of origin, sequenced in a study of blood T cell repertoires in COVID-19. Here immunoSEQ multiplex PCR was the method, and the copy in TCRdb shows in-frame clones only, minus some. The table includes about 85,000 clones, around 82% detected once. Sequenced material: peripheral blood. Every receptor here comes from a woman of 80 years or more with acute or convalescent COVID-19.

The V and J genes are TRBV3-1 (or the pseudogene TRBV3-2) and TRBJ2-3; D is possibly TRBD2 (6 bases). The CDR3 length is 20 residues. V was pared by 1 base and J by 0 bases, with 23 bases between. Germline V CDR1 and CDR2: LGHDT, YNNKEL (reference sequence). CDR3: CASSQVGRGRTLTSTDTQYF. CDR3 DNA: TGTGCCAGCAGCCAAGTCGGGCGGGGCCGGACCCTTACTAGCACAGATACGCAGTATTTT.

The chain links TRBV10-3 to TRBJ2-3; 10 nucleotides agree with TRBD1. Trimming at V came to 6 bases and at J to 2 bases, leaving 8 bases not matched to a gene. This CDR3 is built from 16 residues. Per germline, CDR1 ENHRY and CDR2 SYGVKD. For the CDR3, the DNA is TGTGCCATCAGCAAGGGACAGGGGTCCCCCACAGATACGCAGTATTTT. This codes for CAISKGQGSPTDTQYF.

The chain combines TRBV6-1 with TRBJ2-7; 9 nucleotides align to TRBD1. The V gene end was trimmed by 3 bases and the J gene end by 3 bases; junction bases not matched to a gene: 6. This CDR3 contains 15 residues. Per germline, CDR1 MNHNS and CDR2 SASEGT. CDR3 bases: TGTGCCAGCAGTGACCCCGGGACAGGGTTCTACGAGCAGTACTTC. It yields the protein CASSDPGTGFYEQYF.

This chain's CDR3 is CAISGDSAEQFF. The CDR3 nucleotides are TGTGCCATCAGTGGGGACAGCGCGGAGCAGTTCTTC. V usage is TRBV10-3 and J usage is TRBJ2-1; 7 nucleotides agree with TRBD1. This CDR3 comprises 12 residues. Germline CDR1 ENHRY, CDR2 SYGVKD. V trimming: 4 bases; J trimming: 10 bases; junction bases outside the gene matches: 4.

This clone occurred once. The chain couples TRBV29-1 to TRBJ2-5; possibly TRBD1 for D (5 bases). The V and J ends lost 8 bases and 4 bases respectively, with 11 bases between them. The CDR3 length is 11 residues. Germline-derived CDR1 and CDR2 are SQVTM and ANQGSEA. This CDR3 is CSWGGGETQYF. The DNA of the CDR3 is TGCAGCTGGGGCGGCGGAGAGACCCAGTACTTC.

V is TRBV6-6 and J is TRBJ2-3; perhaps TRBD2 as D (5 bases). The CDR3 runs 15 residues. V was shortened by 3 bases and J by 4 bases, with 14 bases between the two germline ends. The V gene's germline CDR1 is MNHNY and CDR2 SVGAGI (reference sequence). CDR3 in amino acids: CASSYLGSQADTQYF. As DNA, the CDR3 is TGTGCCAGCAGTTATTTAGGGAGTCAGGCAGATACGCAGTATTTT.

This sequence joins TRBV10-3 and TRBJ1-1, with TRBD1 as a possible D gene (5 bases). The CDR3 is made up of 12 amino acids. From germline, CDR1 is ENHRY and CDR2 SYGVKD. Trimming stripped 11 bases from V and 3 bases from J, with 13 bases between. The CDR3 loop is CACTGGDTEAFF. In DNA form, the CDR3 reads TGTGCCTGCACGGGGGGGGACACTGAAGCTTTCTTT.

This sequence joins TRBV5-4 and TRBJ2-2; 10 bases agree with TRBD1. The CDR3 length is 16 residues. Unmatched junction bases numbered 12, after V lost 6 bases and J lost 7 bases. CDR1 SGHNT and CDR2 YYREEE come from the germline V gene (reference sequence). The CDR3 region has the DNA TGTGCCAGCACTCAAACCGGGACAGGGGCACTCGGGGAGCTGTTTTTT. This encodes CASTQTGTGALGELFF.